The 18 T cell receptor beta chains in this list originate from one sample, sequenced in a study of T and B cells in COVID-19 patients. BIOMED2 TRB-A/B primer pools were used in multiplex TRB PCR. From the multiplex PCR reads, TCRdb called clonotypes with MiXCR, one entry per CDR3 protein. Of 17,000 or so distinct CDR3 sequences in the sample, roughly a quarter were seen once. TRB was amplified from around 250-460 ng of blood genomic DNA. Material: blood. The receptor source for this set is a human donor who had recovered from COVID-19.

A few counts support this clonotype. This chain links TRBV6-1 with TRBJ1-4, with D hard to call. Trimming cost V 3 bases and J 5 bases, with 7 bases left between them. Germline V gene sequence: CDR1 MNHNS, CDR2 SASEGT. The CDR3 totals 13 residues. The CDR3 coding sequence is TGTGCCAGCAGTGACTCACAGAATGAAAAACTGTTTTTT. Translating it yields CASSDSQNEKLFF.

The table lists this clonotype with a few counts. The chain is built from TRBV5-6 and TRBJ1-5; weak D call: TRBD1 (6 bases). The germline V and J ends were trimmed by 2 bases and 7 bases, with 10 bases remaining between them. Germline lookup yields CDR1 SGHDT and CDR2 YYEEEE. The CDR3 spans 13 residues. The CDR3 sequence is CASSFLGGQPQHF. The CDR3, as DNA: TGTGCCAGCAGCTTTTTGGGGGGCCAGCCCCAGCATTTT.

This clonotype was detected many times. The CDR3: CASSPTGQETQYF. The CDR3 bases are TGTGCCAGCTCGCCGACAGGGCAAGAGACCCAGTACTTC. The rearrangement uses TRBV18 and TRBJ2-5, with 7 bases aligning to TRBD1. The CDR3 is 13 amino acids. V gave up 6 bases and J gave up 2 bases; unmatched junction bases: 3. Germline assignment: CDR1 KGHSH and CDR2 LQKENI.

Ten or more counts support this clonotype. The rearrangement links TRBV6-6 to TRBJ2-1; TRBD2 aligns across 10 bases. The CDR3 sequence is 17 residues long. J was trimmed by 6 bases and V by 0 bases; bases with no gene match: 8. The germline gives CDR1 MNHNY, CDR2 SVGAGI (reference sequence). DNA for the CDR3: TGTGCCAGCAGTTACTCGTCTAGCGGGAGATTTTTCAATGAGCAGTTCTTC. Its translation is CASSYSSSGRFFNEQFF.

By proportion, this clonotype is medium-sized. V gene TRBV5-6 combines with J gene TRBJ2-5; D is perhaps TRBD1 (6 bases). The CDR3 is 13 amino acids. From germline, CDR1 is SGHDT and CDR2 YYEEEE. V lost 3 bases, J lost 5 bases, and 11 bases lay in between. The CDR3 region is CASSSQGTETQYF. As DNA, the CDR3 is TGTGCCAGCAGCTCACAGGGAACGGAGACCCAGTACTTC.

In the case of this clonotype: A much bigger clone sits one base away, suggesting this may be a read error. This sequence joins TRBV18 and TRBJ2-5, with D tentatively TRBD2 (6 bases). Per the germline V gene, CDR1 is KGHSH and CDR2 is LQKENI. V was pared by 9 bases and J by 0 bases, with 17 bases between. There are 15 residues in the CDR3. Written as DNA, the CDR3 is TGTGCCAGACGGCCCGGAGGAGGGTACCAAGAGACCCAGTACTTC. Translating it yields CARRPGGGYQETQYF.

This clonotype was recorded a few times. The chain uses TRBV27 and TRBJ2-5; tentatively, D is TRBD2 (5 bases). Trimming removed 5 bases from V and 1 base from J, with 17 bases in between. The CDR3 has 16 residues. Germline-derived CDR1 and CDR2 are MNHEY and SMNVEV (reference sequence). DNA of the CDR3: TGTGCCAGCAGTCGCCGCAGAGGGAACAGCCAAGAGACCCAGTACTTC. This translates into CASSRRRGNSQETQYF.

Details on this clonotype: One base away lies a much larger clone, so this may be a sequencing read error. This chain joins TRBV6-5 and TRBJ1-2; 10 bases fit TRBD1. Germline V gene data show CDR1 as MNHEY and CDR2 as SVGAGI. This CDR3 has 14 residues. CDR3 residues: CASRSGQGNYDYTF. The CDR3 DNA reads TGTGCCAGCAGATCGGGACAGGGGAACTATGACTACACCTTC.

This clonotype has ten or more counts. The chain joins TRBV29-1 to TRBJ1-2; a possible D gene is TRBD1 (6 bases). V was trimmed by 6 bases and J by 2 bases, leaving 16 bases between them. The CDR3 has 14 amino acids. The germline gives CDR1 SQVTM, CDR2 ANQGSEA. CDR3 bases: TGCAGCGTGGGTGGGGGGGGGCGAAACTATGGCTACACCTTC. This gives the protein CSVGGGGRNYGYTF.

The chain has TRBV20-1 and TRBJ2-3, with D perhaps TRBD2 (6 bases). Germline V gene lookup returns CDR1 DFQATT and CDR2 SNEGSKA (reference sequence). The CDR3 runs 14 residues. The V end lost 6 bases, the J end lost 9 bases, and 22 bases lay between the germline ends. The CDR3 loop reads CSAPRDPAGGTQYF. In nucleotides, the CDR3 is TGCAGTGCACCCCGGGACCCCGCTGGGGGGACGCAGTATTTT.

The rearrangement joins TRBV6-6 to TRBJ1-5, with 10 bases aligning to TRBD1. The J segment lost 7 bases and the V segment lost 6 bases, leaving 12 bases of the junction unmatched. This CDR3 comprises 16 residues. The germline V gene encodes CDR1 MNHNY and CDR2 SVGAGI (reference sequence). The CDR3 nucleotides read TGTGCCAGCAGAAGCCAATTGAGACAGGGGGCCCAGCCCCAGCATTTT. As protein: CASRSQLRQGAQPQHF.

The chain links TRBV7-2 to TRBJ2-1; 14 bases are a match to TRBD2. CDR1 SGHTA and CDR2 FQGNSA come from the germline V gene. This CDR3 spans 16 amino acids. Trimming cost V 5 bases and J 7 bases; bases outside gene matches: 7. The CDR3: CASSPYGTSGRNEQFF. In DNA, the CDR3 is TGTGCCAGCAGCCCCTACGGGACTAGCGGGAGAAATGAGCAGTTCTTC.

This clonotype was observed a handful of times. The chain carries TRBV20-1 and TRBJ2-2, with D perhaps matching TRBD1 or TRBD2 (5 bases each). The CDR3 is 17 residues long. In germline, CDR1 is DFQATT, CDR2 SNEGSKA (reference sequence). The germline V and J ends were trimmed by 1 base and 0 bases, with 15 bases remaining between them. This CDR3 is CSARGGWGTANTGELFF. CDR3 nucleotide sequence: TGCAGTGCTAGAGGGGGTTGGGGGACCGCGAACACCGGGGAGCTGTTTTTT.

This rearrangement joins TRBV6-2 or TRBV6-3 to TRBJ2-3; TRBD1 is a possible D gene (5 bases). Trimming took 6 bases from V and 3 from J, leaving 19 bases between them. The CDR3 extends over 16 amino acids. Germline-derived CDR1 and CDR2 are MNHEY and SVGEGT. The CDR3 here is CASRPTQGLRTDTQYF. CDR3 coding DNA: TGTGCCAGCAGACCAACGCAGGGTCTCCGAACAGATACGCAGTATTTT.

This clonotype was counted only a few times. The chain is built from TRBV5-5 and TRBJ1-5; no clear D gene. CDR1 is SGHKS, CDR2 YYEKEE, per germline (reference sequence). Trimming took off 5 bases at V and 4 bases at J, with 13 bases between the two ends. The CDR3 covers 14 residues. In DNA, the CDR3 is TGTGCCAGCAGGCCCGGGGTAGGGAATCAGCCCCAGCATTTT. It specifies CASRPGVGNQPQHF.

V is TRBV12-3 or TRBV12-4 and J is TRBJ1-3, with D tentatively TRBD1 (6 bases). The V end was cut by 2 bases, the J end by 4 bases, with 18 bases between. The CDR3 totals 17 residues. The CDR3 here is CASSLQFWGGSGNTIYF. CDR3 nucleotides: TGTGCCAGCAGTTTACAATTTTGGGGGGGCTCAGGAAACACCATATATTTT.

This clonotype was seen many times. The chain is built from TRBV6-5 and TRBJ2-7; 7 nucleotides match TRBD2. Losses at the gene ends were 2 bases for V and 4 bases for J; bases not matched to a gene: 8. The length of the CDR3 is 15 residues. Per germline, CDR1 MNHEY and CDR2 SVGAGI. The CDR3 here is CASSYNPASGYEQYF. The CDR3, as DNA: TGTGCCAGCAGTTACAATCCGGCTAGCGGATACGAGCAGTACTTC.

This clonotype appeared a few times. This sequence joins TRBV12-3 or TRBV12-4 and TRBJ2-7, with TRBD2 as a possible D gene (5 bases). V was clipped by 5 bases and J by 3 bases, with 5 bases between them. This CDR3 comprises 11 residues. This chain's CDR3 is CASSRDYEQYF. CDR3 nucleotide sequence: TGTGCCAGCAGTCGGGACTACGAGCAGTACTTC.